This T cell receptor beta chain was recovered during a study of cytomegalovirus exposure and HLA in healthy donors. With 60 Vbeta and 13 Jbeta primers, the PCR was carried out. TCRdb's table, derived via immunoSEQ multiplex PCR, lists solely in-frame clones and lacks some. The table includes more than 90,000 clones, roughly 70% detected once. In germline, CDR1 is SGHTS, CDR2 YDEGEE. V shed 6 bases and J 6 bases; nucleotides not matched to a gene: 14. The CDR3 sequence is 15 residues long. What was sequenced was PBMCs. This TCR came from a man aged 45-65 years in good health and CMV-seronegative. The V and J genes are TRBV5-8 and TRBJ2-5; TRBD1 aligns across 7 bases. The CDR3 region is CASTPFRQGEQTQYF. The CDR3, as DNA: TGTGCCAGCACCCCCTTTCGACAGGGTGAACAGACCCAGTACTTC.